This TCR beta chain was recorded in a study of CD8+ T cells in alopecia areata. Overall study context: Twice a day, 5 to 10 mg of oral tofacitinib was administered to treated patients. Study findings and constraints: There was only one nonresponder, so it was unclear how baseline CD8+ expansion relates to response. Scalp data also include sequences from resident alphabeta T cells of normal skin.

cDNA reverse transcribed from extracted RNA served as the sequencing template. The repertoire was sequenced with immunoSEQ multiplex PCR; TCRdb's copy has only in-frame clones and lacks some. The sample carries approximately 180,000 clones, roughly 50% recorded once. As for treatment: oral pan-JAK inhibitor, 5-10 mg twice daily. PBMCs, the starting material, were the source of sorted CD4+ and CD8+ T cells. After removal of 2 bases from V and 2 bases from J, the junction contained 3 bases not matched to a gene. The V gene's germline CDR1 is ENHRY and CDR2 SYGVKD. The CDR3 sequence is 14 residues long. A word on this clone: Its target is not known.

Sequenced here: CD8+ T cells sorted from blood, sampled at week 24, from a patient treated with tofacitinib. The chain couples TRBV10-3 to TRBJ2-7; 7 positions agree with TRBD1. The clonotype comes from a human donor with alopecia areata. The CDR3 coding sequence is TGTGCCATCAGTGAGCAGGGGGAAGCCTACGAGCAGTACTTC. It is translated as CAISEQGEAYEQYF.